Below, one T cell receptor beta chain is given with its context. A linear amplification protocol produced the TCR libraries from 500 ng of total RNA. A single record per CDR3 protein comes from TCRdb applying MiXCR to the reads. The sample gives around 200,000 distinct CDR3 sequences, around 70% of which show up once; 2.3% is in the top ten. The sample originates from a study of healthy donors' naive CD4 and CD8 T cells. On the study more broadly: For TCR alpha, new primers spanned all functional IMGT alpha genes.

Deletions cut 1 base from V and 8 bases from J, with 11 bases between. CDR3 size: 13 residues. Germline CDR1 is SGHVS and CDR2 is FQNEAQ. The sequenced sample was naive CD4+ and CD8+ T cells sorted from blood, pooled from several donors. This TCR was recovered from a pool of human donors in good health; the sample pools cells from several healthy donors. The chain carries TRBV7-8 and TRBJ1-2; D gene unclear. CDR3 amino acids: CASSLELVYGYTF. As DNA, the CDR3 is TGTGCCAGCAGCTTAGAGTTGGTGTACGGCTACACCTTC.